This T cell receptor (beta chain) emerged from a study of STAT3 mutations in large granular lymphocyte leukemia. Overall study findings and caveats: All newly emerging clones after therapy were STAT3 wild type. Every T-cell large granular lymphocyte leukemia patient had at least one immunodominant TCR beta clonotype.

This table comes from immunoSEQ multiplex PCR, and its TCRdb copy is limited to in-frame clones, with some not included. The sample has 9,000 to 15,000 clones; about 78% are singletons. Germline CDR1 reads MNHNS; CDR2 reads SASEGT. CDR3 length: 15 residues. J was trimmed by 6 bases and V by 5 bases; bases with no gene match: 10. A word on this clone: The antigen remains undetermined.

The material sequenced was peripheral blood mononuclear cells. The chain uses TRBV6-1 and TRBJ2-7, with 10 bases fitting TRBD1. This sequence originates from a man aged 55-75 years with T-cell large granular lymphocyte leukemia. Some clones in this sample may be carry-over from other donors' samples. The CDR3 region has the DNA TGTGCCAGCAGTCCCGACAGGGGGCGCGAGGGCGAGCAGTACTTC. Residues: CASSPDRGREGEQYF.